This paragraph reports one TCR beta chain. These data are taken from a study of blood T cell repertoires in COVID-19. Study at large: Material from acute and convalescent COVID-19 was sourced from the United States, Italy and Spain. T cells, B-cell-depleted T cells, or PBMCs provided the cDNA or gDNA that served as material.

Germline V gene data show CDR1 as SSHAT and CDR2 as FNYEAQ (reference sequence). V shed 4 bases, J shed 4 bases, and the junction held 6 bases outside the gene matches. This CDR3 region has 15 residues. Authors' methods: Reference gene primer amplification gave nucleated cell count estimates. Only in-frame clones appear in the TCRdb table, and some are missing; sequencing was by immunoSEQ multiplex PCR. V and J calls and clone size are those listed in that table; D and trimming were worked out from the DNA. The repertoire holds hundreds of thousands of clones, with around 88% as singletons. This TCR came from a woman in her twenties or thirties who had recovered from COVID-19. This chain joins TRBV7-7 and TRBJ2-1, with 8 bases aligning to TRBD2. The sequencing input was peripheral blood. CDR3 loop: CASSSTSGPYNEQFF. The CDR3 DNA sequence: TGTGCCAGCAGCTCTACTAGCGGACCGTACAATGAGCAGTTCTTC.